Detailed here is one T cell receptor beta chain. Its specificity is unknown. This specimen belongs to a study of OX40 agonist ivuxolimab in advanced cancers. TCRdb's copy holds only in-frame clones and misses some; the assay was immunoSEQ multiplex PCR. The sample holds 70,000 or so clones, 80% to 85% seen once. Study outcomes and limitations: Certain nonresponding patients likewise had low normalized T-cell clonal expansion.

The clonotype comes from an adult with an advanced solid tumor such as melanoma, head and neck, liver or kidney cancer. Sequences were derived from CD4+ or CD8+ T cells sorted from blood, sampled in a trial of the OX40 agonist ivuxolimab.

For the CDR3, the DNA is TGTGCCAGCAGTGACTCAAGTGTGGGCACTGAAGCTTTCTTT. This encodes CASSDSSVGTEAFF. The gene calls are TRBV6-4 and TRBJ1-1, with no clear D. This CDR3 contains 14 residues. CDR1 is MRHNA, CDR2 SNTAGT, per germline. V lost 0 bases to trimming and J lost 4 bases, with 9 bases between them.